The clone carrying this T cell receptor beta chain has just a few counts. Its antigen remains unknown. The V gene's germline CDR1 is SNHLY and CDR2 FYNNEI. The V segment lost 5 bases and the J segment 3 bases; nucleotides outside the gene matches: 6. The CDR3 consists of 14 residues. The data stem from a study of shared clonotypes between healthy human individuals. The repertoire was sequenced with immunoSEQ multiplex PCR; TCRdb's copy has only in-frame clones and lacks some. The data contain under 850,000 clones, 55% to 80% of them singletons. Those who donated were healthy HIV-negative adults, with no recent acute infections or vaccinations reported. Study-level results: Non-shared clonotypes showed lower generation probabilities than clonotypes common to all four donors. Larger estimated richness was generally recorded for naive subsets relative to memory subsets.

The material sequenced was memory CD4+ T cells sorted from blood. The subset is: CD45RA-negative fraction. The sequence was collected from a woman aged 25 to 39 in good health. The rearrangement uses TRBV2 and TRBJ1-2; TRBD1 matches at 7 bases. In DNA form, the CDR3 reads TGTGCCAGCAGTTTTTCCGGACAGGACTATGGCTACACCTTC. Its translation is CASSFSGQDYGYTF. The entire variable domain, with the rest obtained from reference TRBV2 and TRBJ1-2, is as follows: EPEVTQTPSHQVTQMGQEVILRCVPISNHLYFYWYRQILGQKVEFLVSFYNNEISEKSEIFDDQFSVERPDGSNFTLKIRSTKLEDSAMYFCASSFSGQDYGYTFGSGTRLTVV.